Presented here are 21 T cell receptor beta chains from one specimen sequenced in a study of a mutant IDH1 vaccine in newly diagnosed glioma. This sample's time point: week 23, last vaccination. One vaccine dose held 300 ug of mutant IDH1 20-mer peptide and came with topical imiquimod. The method was immunoSEQ multiplex PCR; TCRdb's version includes in-frame clones alone and lacks a portion of them. The data hold roughly 29,000 clones, with around 80% observed a single time. Antigen specificity for these receptors is unknown. This material consisted of PBMCs, taken from a glioma patient whose treatment included an IDH1 peptide vaccine. Receptors were obtained from a woman aged 18-29 years with glioma.

J is TRBJ2-5 and V is TRBV7-2; D is undetermined. The germline CDR1 and CDR2 sequences are SGHTA and FQGNSA. CDR3 size: 11 residues. V was shortened by 7 bases and J by 3 bases, with 6 bases between the two germline ends. CDR3 bases: TGTGCCAGCACACTAAAAGAGACCCAGTACTTC. It is translated as CASTLKETQYF.

The chain recombines TRBV5-6 with TRBJ1-2; 9 bases are a match to TRBD1. The CDR3 covers 14 residues. Germline CDR1 is SGHDT and CDR2 is YYEEEE. The J segment lost 4 bases and the V segment lost 4 bases, leaving 5 bases of the junction unmatched. CDR3 in amino acids: CASSADRGGYGYTF. DNA of the CDR3: TGTGCCAGCAGCGCGGACAGGGGAGGCTATGGCTACACCTTC.

The chain employs TRBV4-2 and TRBJ2-2; D not certain. The CDR3 has 16 residues. V dropped 7 bases and J dropped 0 bases, with 15 bases sitting between them. Germline-derived CDR1 and CDR2 are LGHNA and YNFKEQ. CDR3 in DNA: TGTGCCAGCACCTCCCACCAGGCCTCGAACACCGGGGAGCTGTTTTTT. Amino acid sequence: CASTSHQASNTGELFF.

The chain joins TRBV15 to TRBJ1-4, with D possibly matching TRBD1 (5 bases). V was trimmed by 4 bases and J by 7 bases, leaving 13 bases between them. In germline, CDR1 is LNHNV, CDR2 YYDKDF (reference sequence). This CDR3 region has 14 residues. This chain's CDR3 is CATSIRGVGEKLFF. The CDR3 DNA follows: TGTGCCACCAGCATAAGGGGCGTGGGTGAAAAACTGTTTTTT. The full variable domain, completed using reference TRBV15 and TRBJ1-4, is DAMVIQNPRYQVTQFGKPVTLSCSQTLNHNVMYWYQQKSSQAPKLLFHYYDKDFNNEADTPDNFQSRRPNTSFCFLDIRSPGLGDTAMYLCATSIRGVGEKLFFGSGTQLSVL.

This chain connects TRBV7-9 to TRBJ2-7, with 7 positions matching TRBD2. Germline V gene sequence: CDR1 SEHNR, CDR2 FQNEAQ (reference sequence). The CDR3 is made up of 15 amino acids. V gave up 4 bases and J gave up 2 bases; unmatched junction bases: 8. The CDR3 DNA reads as TGTGCCAGCAGCTCCTTGGCGGGGGATCCCTACGAGCAGTACTTC. Translation: CASSSLAGDPYEQYF.

V is TRBV11-2 and J is TRBJ2-7, with a weak D call TRBD2 (6 bases). Germline V CDR1 and CDR2: SGHAT, FQNNGV. This CDR3 has 16 amino acids. The V end lost 5 bases, the J end lost 2 bases, and 19 bases lay between the germline ends. The CDR3 here is CASSPRGGLFTYEQYF. CDR3 DNA sequence: TGTGCCAGCAGCCCCCGCGGAGGGCTATTTACCTACGAGCAGTACTTC.

This clone occurred once. V usage is TRBV9 and J usage is TRBJ1-5; D possibly corresponds to TRBD1 (5 bases). Germline V CDR1 and CDR2: SGDLS, YYNGEE. This CDR3 has 14 amino acids. The V end lost 3 bases, the J end lost 7 bases, and 14 bases lay between the germline ends. The DNA for the CDR3 is TGTGCCAGCAGCGCCGCAGCTGGGGGGCAGCCCCAGCATTTT. Its protein product is CASSAAAGGQPQHF. The entire variable domain, with the rest obtained from reference TRBV9 and TRBJ1-5, is as follows: DSGVTQTPKHLITATGQRVTLRCSPRSGDLSVYWYQQSLDQGLQFLIQYYNGEERAKGNILERFSAQQFPDLHSELNLSSLELGDSALYFCASSAAAGGQPQHFGDGTRLSIL.

This chain links TRBV28 with TRBJ1-4, with 9 bases identical to TRBD1. CDR3 length: 14 amino acids. V lost 6 bases to trimming and J lost 6 bases; unmatched junction nucleotides: 5. Germline CDR1 reads MDHEN; CDR2 reads SYDVKM. This chain's CDR3 is CASSTGQGDEKLFF. The CDR3 DNA is TGTGCCAGCAGCACGGGACAGGGCGATGAAAAACTGTTTTTT.

The genes are TRBV5-4 and TRBJ2-7; TRBD1 agrees at 8 bases. V dropped 3 bases and J dropped 1; count of bases not matched to a gene: 3. Looked up from germline, CDR1 is SGHNT and CDR2 is YYREEE (reference sequence). CDR3 size: 14 residues. As DNA, the CDR3 is TGTGCCAGCAGCTCTAGGACAGGGTCCTACGAGCAGTACTTC. It specifies CASSSRTGSYEQYF.

The CDR3 bases are TGTGCCACCAGCAAGCTCACGGGACGACTGATCTACGAGCAGTACTTC. Translation gives CATSKLTGRLIYEQYF. The J gene is TRBJ2-7, the V gene TRBV15; D may match TRBD1 or TRBD2 (5 bases each). Germline V gene data show CDR1 as LNHNV and CDR2 as YYDKDF (reference sequence). The CDR3 runs 16 residues. Trimming cost V 4 bases and J 3 bases, with 19 bases left between them.

The chain combines TRBV5-4 with TRBJ1-3; maybe TRBD1 (5 bases). CDR1 and CDR2 from the germline V gene are SGHNT and YYREEE (reference sequence). V was clipped by 1 base and J by 4 bases, with 21 bases between them. This CDR3 is built from 18 residues. The CDR3 DNA sequence: TGTGCCAGCAGCTTGTACGCTCGGGGCCCCTGGTCGGGAAACACCATATATTTT. It specifies CASSLYARGPWSGNTIYF.

This rearrangement joins TRBV10-3 to TRBJ1-6; a weak D match, TRBD1 (5 bases). Germline-derived CDR1 and CDR2 are ENHRY and SYGVKD. V was cut by 7 bases and J by 6 bases, with 10 bases left in between. This CDR3 spans 13 amino acids. CDR3 sequence: CAINGHPNSPLHF. The CDR3 bases are TGTGCCATCAACGGACATCCTAATTCACCCCTCCACTTT.

V and J are TRBV29-1 and TRBJ2-7, with D perhaps matching TRBD1 (6 bases). The CDR3 has 11 amino acids. V was trimmed by 4 bases and J by 3 bases, leaving 7 bases between them. Germline CDR1 reads SQVTM; CDR2 reads ANQGSEA. This CDR3 is CSVVGGYEQYF. Here the CDR3 DNA reads TGCAGCGTTGTAGGGGGCTACGAGCAGTACTTC.

The chain has TRBV28 and TRBJ1-2; D is uncertain. The germline V gene encodes CDR1 MDHEN and CDR2 SYDVKM. The CDR3 is 13 amino acids. V lost 3 bases to trimming and J lost 4 bases, with 9 bases between them. CDR3 bases: TGTGCCAGCAGTTTTACCCGGCGCTATGGCTACACCTTC. Protein: CASSFTRRYGYTF.

This rearrangement joins TRBV7-9 to TRBJ2-1, with D tentatively TRBD2 (6 bases). Deletions cut 2 bases from V and 5 bases from J, with 16 bases between. The germline V gene has CDR1 SEHNR and CDR2 FQNEAQ (reference sequence). There are 16 residues in the CDR3. The CDR3 spells CASSLPLGGKNNEQFF. CDR3 sequence (DNA): TGTGCCAGCAGCTTACCCCTTGGCGGGAAGAACAATGAGCAGTTCTTC. Combining the CDR3 with reference TRBV7-9 and TRBJ2-1 gives the whole variable domain DTGVSQNPRHKITKRGQNVTFRCDPISEHNRLYWYRQTLGQGPEFLTYFQNEAQLEKSRLLSDRFSAERPKGSFSTLEIQRTEQGDSAMYLCASSLPLGGKNNEQFFGPGTRLTVL.

The V call is TRBV2, the J call TRBJ1-5, with D perhaps matching TRBD1 (6 bases). The CDR3 is 16 amino acids. Germline V lookup: CDR1 SNHLY, CDR2 FYNNEI. The V gene lost 3 bases and the J gene lost 4 bases, with 16 bases spanning the gap. Here the CDR3 reads CASSEGGTGPNQPQHF. Written as DNA, the CDR3 is TGTGCCAGCAGTGAGGGGGGCACCGGGCCGAATCAGCCCCAGCATTTT.

V and J are TRBV6-1 and TRBJ2-6, with D perhaps TRBD1 (6 bases). V was clipped by 3 bases and J by 2 bases, with 8 bases between them. CDR1 and CDR2 from the germline V gene are MNHNS and SASEGT. The CDR3 runs to 15 residues. DNA of the CDR3: TGTGCCAGCAGTGATCCAGGGGCTGGGGCCAACGTCCTGACTTTC. Translation: CASSDPGAGANVLTF.

J is TRBJ2-5 and V is TRBV29-1; 7 nucleotides agree with TRBD2. The V gene end was trimmed by 7 bases and the J gene end by 4 bases; junction bases not matched to a gene: 12. This CDR3 has 14 amino acids. The germline CDR1 and CDR2 sequences are SQVTM and ANQGSEA. In DNA form, the CDR3 reads TGCAGCGCGACAGACCCAGGGAGGGGAGAGACCCAGTACTTC. Translation: CSATDPGRGETQYF.

The table lists this clone with a count of one. The genes are TRBV7-8 and TRBJ2-1; 10 positions match TRBD2. The trim removed 9 bases at V and 1 base at J, leaving 15 bases unmatched. Germline V CDR1 and CDR2: SGHVS, FQNEAQ. The CDR3 sequence is 18 residues long. The DNA for the CDR3 is TGTGCCAGGGATGCGGCGGTAGCGGGAGGCGTTTCCTACAATGAGCAGTTCTTC. Translation: CARDAAVAGGVSYNEQFF.

The chain has TRBV11-2 and TRBJ2-3, with D uncertain. Germline loops: CDR1 SGHAT, CDR2 FQNNGV. This CDR3 comprises 14 residues. V lost 2 bases and J 6 bases, leaving 12 bases between the germline ends. DNA of the CDR3: TGTGCCAGCAGCTTAAGTGGTCTTGTGGATACGCAGTATTTT. Its protein product is CASSLSGLVDTQYF. The full variable domain, its missing parts supplied by reference TRBV11-2 and TRBJ2-3, is EAGVAQSPRYKIIEKRQSVAFWCNPISGHATLYWYQQILGQGPKLLIQFQNNGVVDDSQLPKDRFSAERLKGVDSTLKIQPAKLEDSAVYLCASSLSGLVDTQYFGPGTRLTVL.

The chain links TRBV30 to TRBJ2-1; 13 bases align to TRBD2. The CDR3 consists of 21 residues. Germline CDR1 GTSNPN, CDR2 SVGIG (reference sequence). With V trimmed by 4 bases and J by 7 bases, 25 bases remained unmatched. The CDR3 DNA reads TGTGCCTGGATGGGCCCCCGACTAGCGGGGGGTACCTCCTACACAACAAATGAGCAGTTCTTC. Its protein is CAWMGPRLAGGTSYTTNEQFF.